Shown below are 2 T cell receptor beta chains from a single sample sequenced in a study of tumor and adjacent non-tumor tissue in lung cancer listed by TCRdb under 2018. RNA was isolated from bulk unsorted tissue, and RNA quality was assessed with a NanoDrop ND-1000 and an Agilent 2100. For the normal lung samples, distant non-tumor tissue was collected more than 3 cm away from the tumor edge. The method behind the library was multiplex PCR. The sample was run on an Illumina HiSeq 2500. Following protocols modified from ARM-PCR, the researchers constructed TCRbeta libraries through three rounds of nested PCR with primers (Table S4). Using fastp at Q25 and MiXCR, TCRdb reprocessed the public reads and kept productive beta chains. Rows are combined by CDR3 protein, so each entry shows the most common genes and DNA. Counted in this sample were tens of thousands of distinct CDR3 sequences; about 55% of them appeared once. Less than 35% of the sample belongs to the ten largest clones.

Sequenced: distant non-tumor lung tissue. Source of these receptors: a man aged 65 to 85 with non-small cell lung cancer.

This clonotype came up many times. The chain uses TRBV29-1 and TRBJ2-7; D possibly uses TRBD1 or TRBD2 (6 bases each). V dropped 6 bases and J dropped 0 bases, with 12 bases sitting between them. The germline CDR1 and CDR2 sequences are SQVTM and ANQGSEA. CDR3 length: 13 amino acids. The CDR3 DNA reads as TGCAGCGTGTACGGGGGCCCCTCCTACGAGCAGTACTTC. Residues: CSVYGGPSYEQYF.

This clonotype occurred once. Since a much larger clone is just one base distant, this may be a read error. The chain recombines TRBV29-1 with TRBJ2-3; TRBD1 might be the D (5 bases). The V end lost 0 bases, the J end lost 1 base, and 5 bases lay between the germline ends. This CDR3 is 13 amino acids long. Germline V lookup: CDR1 SQVTM, CDR2 ANQGSEA. This chain's CDR3 is CSVEETGTDTQYF. CDR3 bases: TGCAGCGTTGAAGAGACAGGCACAGATACGCAGTATTTT.